The source of this TCR beta chain is a study of T cell responses to AZD1222 COVID-19 vaccine. With 5 bases removed from V and 5 bases from J, the gap between germline ends came to 25 bases. The CDR3 is made up of 17 amino acids. Per the germline V gene, CDR1 is SGHTA and CDR2 is FQGTGA. Here immunoSEQ multiplex PCR was the method, and the copy in TCRdb shows in-frame clones only, minus some. Here the sample spans some 150,000 clones, just under 90% being singletons. On this clone: The antigen is unknown.

Regarding the study as a whole: Most donors were white British and more were female, and clonal diversity was possibly underestimated. Spike was spanned by vaccine-associated CD4 TCRs, with dominance at 160-218 and 743-854. Baseline seropositivity occurred in only 5 to 7 AZD1222 recipients. The reported proportion of spike-specific TCRs targeting unmutated variant regions was nearly half.

Source: peripheral blood, taken 28 days after the second dose of the MenACWY control vaccine. The chain is built from TRBV7-3 and TRBJ2-7; D could derive from TRBD1 or TRBD2 (5 bases each). The clonotype comes from an adult who received the MenACWY meningococcal vaccine as a control. Here the CDR3 DNA reads TGTGCCAGCAGCCCTCACCTTCAGGGAGCTGGGTCCAACGAGCAGTACTTC. Translated, it gives CASSPHLQGAGSNEQYF.